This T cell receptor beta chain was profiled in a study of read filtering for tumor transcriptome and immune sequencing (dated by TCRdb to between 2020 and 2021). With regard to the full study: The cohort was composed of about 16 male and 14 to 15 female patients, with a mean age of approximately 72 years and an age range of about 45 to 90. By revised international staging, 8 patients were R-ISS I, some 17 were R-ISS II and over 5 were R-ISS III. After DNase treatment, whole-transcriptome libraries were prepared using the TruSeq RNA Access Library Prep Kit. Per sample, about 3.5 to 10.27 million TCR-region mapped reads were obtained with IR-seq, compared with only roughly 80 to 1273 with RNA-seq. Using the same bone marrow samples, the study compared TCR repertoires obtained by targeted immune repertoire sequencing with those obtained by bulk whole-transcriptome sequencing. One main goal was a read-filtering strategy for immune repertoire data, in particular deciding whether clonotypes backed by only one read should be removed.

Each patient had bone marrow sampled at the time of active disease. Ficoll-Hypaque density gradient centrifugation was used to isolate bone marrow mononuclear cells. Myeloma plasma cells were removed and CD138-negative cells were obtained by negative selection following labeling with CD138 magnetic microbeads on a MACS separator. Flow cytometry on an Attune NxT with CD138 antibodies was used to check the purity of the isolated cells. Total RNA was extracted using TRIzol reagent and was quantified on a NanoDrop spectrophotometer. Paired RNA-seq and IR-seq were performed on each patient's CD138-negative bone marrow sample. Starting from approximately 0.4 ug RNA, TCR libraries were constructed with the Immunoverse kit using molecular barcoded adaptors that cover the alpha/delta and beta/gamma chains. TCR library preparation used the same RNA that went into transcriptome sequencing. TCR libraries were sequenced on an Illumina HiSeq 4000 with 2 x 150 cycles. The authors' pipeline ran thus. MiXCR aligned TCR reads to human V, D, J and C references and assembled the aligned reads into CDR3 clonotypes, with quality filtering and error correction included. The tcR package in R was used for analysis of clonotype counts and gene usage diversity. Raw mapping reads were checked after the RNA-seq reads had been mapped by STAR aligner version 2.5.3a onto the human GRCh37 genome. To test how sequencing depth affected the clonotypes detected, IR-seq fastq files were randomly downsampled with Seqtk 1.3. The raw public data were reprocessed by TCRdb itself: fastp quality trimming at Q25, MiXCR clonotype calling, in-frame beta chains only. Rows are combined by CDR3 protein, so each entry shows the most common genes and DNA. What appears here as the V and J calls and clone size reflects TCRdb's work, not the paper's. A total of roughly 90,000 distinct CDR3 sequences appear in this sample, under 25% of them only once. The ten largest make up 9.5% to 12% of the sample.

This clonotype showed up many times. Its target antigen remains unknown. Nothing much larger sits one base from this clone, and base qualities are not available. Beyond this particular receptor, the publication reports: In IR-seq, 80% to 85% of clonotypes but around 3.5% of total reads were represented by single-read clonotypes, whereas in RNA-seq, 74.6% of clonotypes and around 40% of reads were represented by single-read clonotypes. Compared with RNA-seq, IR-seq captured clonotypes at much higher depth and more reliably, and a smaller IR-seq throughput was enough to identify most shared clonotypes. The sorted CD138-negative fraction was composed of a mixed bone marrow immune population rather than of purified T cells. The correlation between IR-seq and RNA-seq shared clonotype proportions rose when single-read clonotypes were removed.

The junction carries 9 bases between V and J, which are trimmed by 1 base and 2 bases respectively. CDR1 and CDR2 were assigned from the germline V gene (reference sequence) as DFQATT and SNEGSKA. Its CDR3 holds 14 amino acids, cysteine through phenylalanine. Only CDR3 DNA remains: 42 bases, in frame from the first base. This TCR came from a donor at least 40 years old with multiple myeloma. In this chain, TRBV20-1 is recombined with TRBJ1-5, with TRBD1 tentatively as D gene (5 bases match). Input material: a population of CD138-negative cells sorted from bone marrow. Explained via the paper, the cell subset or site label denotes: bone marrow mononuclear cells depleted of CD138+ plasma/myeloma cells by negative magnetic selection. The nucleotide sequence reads TGCAGTGCTAGAGGGACAATTGGCAATCAGCCCCAGCATTTT. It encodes CSARGTIGNQPQHF.